Listed here are 19 T cell receptor beta chains from one sample, sequenced in a study of chemoradiotherapy in HPV16-positive cancers. The assay was immunoSEQ multiplex PCR, and TCRdb's table has in-frame clones only and misses some. The sample lists around 14,000 clones, about three quarters occurring once. Specimen collection occurred from a patient who underwent chemoradiotherapy. The origin of the receptors is a human donor with HPV-associated anogenital cancer.

This sequence joins TRBV6-1 and TRBJ2-1; TRBD1 matches at 8 bases. CDR1 is MNHNS, CDR2 SASEGT, per germline. CDR3 length: 15 amino acids. V dropped 2 bases and J dropped 4; count of bases not matched to a gene: 4. The CDR3 bases are TGTGCCAGCAGTGAACGGCAGGGGGCTTACAATGAGCAGTTCTTC. It codes for CASSERQGAYNEQFF.

The chain couples TRBV2 to TRBJ2-2, with D hard to call. CDR1 SNHLY and CDR2 FYNNEI come from the germline V gene. The CDR3 is 13 amino acids. V lost 8 bases and J 0 bases, leaving 7 bases between the germline ends. In DNA form, the CDR3 reads TGTGCCAGCTCGGAGACGAACACCGGGGAGCTGTTTTTT. It yields the protein CASSETNTGELFF.

V and J are TRBV30 and TRBJ1-6; 10 nucleotides agree with TRBD1. Germline CDR1 and CDR2: GTSNPN and SVGIG (reference sequence). Trimming took 3 bases from V and 9 from J; bases not matched to a gene: 8. This CDR3 spans 15 amino acids. CDR3 sequence (DNA): TGTGCCTGGAGCGGACAGGGGGTCGGATTTTCACCCCTCCACTTT. Amino acids: CAWSGQGVGFSPLHF. Variable domain in full (rest from reference TRBV30 and TRBJ1-6): SQTIHQWPATLVQPVGSPLSLECTVEGTSNPNLYWYRQAAGRGLQLLFYSVGIGQISSEVPQNLSASRPQDRQFILSSKKLLLSDSGFYLCAWSGQGVGFSPLHFGNGTRLTVT.

The V gene is TRBV6-6, the J gene TRBJ1-5; D remains ambiguous. CDR1 is MNHNY, CDR2 SVGAGI, per germline (reference sequence). V lost 5 bases and J lost 3, with 11 bases in between. This CDR3 contains 14 residues. The DNA for the CDR3 is TGTGCCAGCAGTAACCCCGGGCACAATCAGCCCCAGCATTTT. Translated: CASSNPGHNQPQHF.

This chain joins TRBV30 and TRBJ1-1; D might be TRBD1 (5 bases). The germline V gene has CDR1 GTSNPN and CDR2 SVGIG (reference sequence). The CDR3 consists of 13 residues. The ends were cut back, 7 bases at V and 4 bases at J, with 16 bases in the middle. This chain's CDR3 is CASQGGFFTEAFF. The CDR3 nucleotides read TGTGCCTCCCAGGGCGGTTTTTTCACTGAAGCTTTCTTT.

This clone was picked up a small number of times. The chain is built from TRBV13 and TRBJ2-7; unclear D gene. Per germline, CDR1 PRHDT and CDR2 FYEKMQ (reference sequence). V lost 5 bases to trimming and J lost 0 bases, with 11 bases between them. This CDR3 spans 14 amino acids. The CDR3 region is CASSPDGSSYEQYF. The CDR3, as DNA: TGTGCCAGCAGCCCGGACGGGTCCTCCTACGAGCAGTACTTC.

This clone has a handful of counts. In DNA form, the CDR3 reads TGTGCCAGTGGTAGGGATACGCAGTATTTT. Protein: CASGRDTQYF. V usage is TRBV19 and J usage is TRBJ2-3; the D is unclear. Trimming removed 8 bases at V and 6 bases at J, with 6 bases between. The CDR3 is 10 residues long. CDR1 is LNHDA, CDR2 SQIVND, per germline (reference sequence).

The CDR3 nucleotides are TGCAGCGACGGGACTGCTGGAGAGACCCAGTACTTC. This translates into CSDGTAGETQYF. The chain joins TRBV29-1 to TRBJ2-5, with D possibly TRBD2 on 6 matching bases. The CDR3 contains 12 residues. With 7 bases removed from V and 4 bases from J, the gap between germline ends came to 13 bases. CDR1 is SQVTM, CDR2 ANQGSEA, per germline.

The table lists this clone with a few counts. This chain joins TRBV19 and TRBJ2-3, with 7 bases matching TRBD1. The CDR3 extends over 15 amino acids. The germline CDR1 and CDR2 sequences are LNHDA and SQIVND (reference sequence). With 6 bases clipped from V and 0 bases from J, the junction kept 6 bases outside the gene matches. CDR3 protein: CASSTDRRSTDTQYF. The CDR3 DNA reads TGTGCCAGTAGCACGGACAGGAGGAGCACAGATACGCAGTATTTT.

The chain is built from TRBV4-3 and TRBJ1-1, with D possibly TRBD1 on 6 matching bases. With 0 bases removed from V and 11 bases from J, the gap between germline ends came to 19 bases. The CDR3 sequence is 15 residues long. From germline, CDR1 is LGHNA and CDR2 YSLEER. In DNA form, the CDR3 reads TGCGCCAGCAGCCAAGATTTAGGGGGAACTTCCCCTGCTTTCTTT. It is translated as CASSQDLGGTSPAFF.

The V and J genes are TRBV28 and TRBJ2-5; D is undetermined. Germline V lookup: CDR1 MDHEN, CDR2 SYDVKM. CDR3 size: 16 residues. V lost 2 bases and J lost 3, with 16 bases in between. CDR3 nucleotide sequence: TGTGCCAGCAGTTTAGATCTTATAGGACCCAAAGAGACCCAGTACTTC. This codes for CASSLDLIGPKETQYF.

J is TRBJ1-1 and V is TRBV2; D gene unclear. V lost 4 bases and J lost 0, with 9 bases in between. This CDR3 comprises 14 residues. Germline V gene data show CDR1 as SNHLY and CDR2 as FYNNEI. CDR3 sequence reads: CASSGVELNTEAFF. Written as DNA, the CDR3 is TGTGCCAGCAGTGGGGTAGAACTGAACACTGAAGCTTTCTTT.

J is TRBJ2-3 and V is TRBV5-1; TRBD1 matches 12 bases. The CDR3 sequence is 15 residues long. CDR1 and CDR2 from the germline V gene are SGHRS and YFSETQ. The J segment lost 6 bases and the V segment lost 2 bases, leaving 4 bases of the junction unmatched. The DNA of the CDR3 is TGCGCCAGCAGCTTCAGGGACAGGGGGCAGGATACGCAGTATTTT. Its protein product is CASSFRDRGQDTQYF.

The V call is TRBV5-1, the J call TRBJ2-5; D may be TRBD1 or TRBD2 (5 bases each). This CDR3 has 16 residues. V was cut by 5 bases and J by 0 bases, with 17 bases left in between. Germline V CDR1 and CDR2: SGHRS, YFSETQ. The CDR3, as DNA: TGCGCCAGCAGAATGTCAGCAGGGCGGGACCAAGAGACCCAGTACTTC. Its protein is CASRMSAGRDQETQYF.

The rearrangement joins TRBV10-3 to TRBJ2-3, with TRBD2 matching over 8 bases. This CDR3 spans 14 amino acids. The germline V gene has CDR1 ENHRY and CDR2 SYGVKD. V shed 6 bases, J shed 3 bases, and the junction held 5 bases outside the gene matches. CDR3 DNA sequence: TGTGCCATCAGCAGGAGCGGGGGAACAGATACGCAGTATTTT. It yields the protein CAISRSGGTDTQYF.

This chain joins TRBV30 and TRBJ1-1, with D tentatively TRBD1 (6 bases). Germline V gene data show CDR1 as GTSNPN and CDR2 as SVGIG (reference sequence). Trimming cost V 4 bases and J 2 bases, with 14 bases left between them. This CDR3 has 14 residues. CDR3 sequence reads: CAWINQGRNTEAFF. DNA for the CDR3: TGTGCCTGGATTAATCAGGGGCGAAACACTGAAGCTTTCTTT.

This clone was recorded only once. V gene TRBV4-2 combines with J gene TRBJ1-1, with D uncertain. V was cut by 0 bases and J by 11 bases, with 10 bases left in between. Germline CDR1 is LGHNA and CDR2 is YNFKEQ. There are 12 residues in the CDR3. The CDR3 DNA is TGTGCCAGCAGCCAAGATCGAGGGTTGGCTTTCTTT. Encoded protein: CASSQDRGLAFF.

This clone was detected only once. The V gene is TRBV20-1, the J gene TRBJ1-2; D perhaps matches TRBD1 (6 bases). There are 11 residues in the CDR3. Trimming shortened V by 6 bases and J by 8 bases, and 13 bases separated the two germline ends. Germline assignment: CDR1 DFQATT and CDR2 SNEGSKA (reference sequence). Here the CDR3 reads CSAPQGFGYTF. The CDR3 DNA follows: TGCAGTGCCCCCCAGGGGTTCGGCTACACCTTC.

This clone was observed a single time. V gene TRBV12-5 combines with J gene TRBJ2-5; 10 nucleotides align to TRBD2. The CDR3 sequence is 16 residues long. Losses at the gene ends were 0 bases for V and 1 base for J; bases not matched to a gene: 2. The germline V gene encodes CDR1 LGHNT and CDR2 FRNRAP. CDR3 nucleotides: TGTGCTAGTGGTTTGGTACTAGCGGGGACCCAAGAGACCCAGTACTTC. It yields the protein CASGLVLAGTQETQYF.